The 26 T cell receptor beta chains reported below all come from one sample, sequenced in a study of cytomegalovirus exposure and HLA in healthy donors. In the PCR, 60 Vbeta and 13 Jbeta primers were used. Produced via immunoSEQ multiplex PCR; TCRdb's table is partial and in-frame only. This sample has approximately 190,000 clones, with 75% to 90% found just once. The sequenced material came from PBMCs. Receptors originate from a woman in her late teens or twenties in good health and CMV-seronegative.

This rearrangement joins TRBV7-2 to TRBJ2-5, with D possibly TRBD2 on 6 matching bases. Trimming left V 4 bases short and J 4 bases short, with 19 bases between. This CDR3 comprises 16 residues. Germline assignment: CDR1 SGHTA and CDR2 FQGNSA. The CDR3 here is CASSYVGPGELETQYF. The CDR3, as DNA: TGTGCCAGCAGCTATGTCGGCCCGGGGGAGTTAGAGACCCAGTACTTC.

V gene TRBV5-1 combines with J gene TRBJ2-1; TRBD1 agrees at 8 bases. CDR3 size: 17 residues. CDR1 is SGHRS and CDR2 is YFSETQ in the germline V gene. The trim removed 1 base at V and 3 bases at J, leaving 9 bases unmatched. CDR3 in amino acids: CASSLILSDRGYNEQFF. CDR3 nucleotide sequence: TGCGCCAGCAGCTTGATTCTCAGTGACAGGGGCTACAATGAGCAGTTCTTC.

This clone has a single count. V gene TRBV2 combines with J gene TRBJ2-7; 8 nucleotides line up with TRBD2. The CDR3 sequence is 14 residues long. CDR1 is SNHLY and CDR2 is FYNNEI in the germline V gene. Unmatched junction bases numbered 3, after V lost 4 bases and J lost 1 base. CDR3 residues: CASSVLAVSYEQYF. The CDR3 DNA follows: TGTGCCAGCAGTGTACTAGCGGTTTCCTACGAGCAGTACTTC.

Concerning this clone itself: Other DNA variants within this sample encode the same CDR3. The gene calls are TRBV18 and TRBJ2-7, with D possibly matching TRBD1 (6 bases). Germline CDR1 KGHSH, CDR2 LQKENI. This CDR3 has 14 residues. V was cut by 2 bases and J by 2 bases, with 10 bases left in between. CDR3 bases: TGTGCCAGCTCACCAGCTCAGGGGCCCTACGAGCAGTACTTC. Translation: CASSPAQGPYEQYF.

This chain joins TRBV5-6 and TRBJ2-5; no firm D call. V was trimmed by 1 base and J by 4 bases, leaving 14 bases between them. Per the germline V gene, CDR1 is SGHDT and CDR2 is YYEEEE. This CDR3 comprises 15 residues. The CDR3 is CASSLIQGDRETQYF. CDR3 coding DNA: TGTGCCAGCAGCTTGATTCAAGGAGACCGAGAGACCCAGTACTTC.

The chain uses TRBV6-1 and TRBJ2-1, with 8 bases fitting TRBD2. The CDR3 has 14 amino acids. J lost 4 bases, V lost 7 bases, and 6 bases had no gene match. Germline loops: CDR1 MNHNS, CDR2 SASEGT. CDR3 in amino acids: CASILASGYNEQFF. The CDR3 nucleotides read TGTGCCAGCATTCTCGCTAGCGGGTACAATGAGCAGTTCTTC.

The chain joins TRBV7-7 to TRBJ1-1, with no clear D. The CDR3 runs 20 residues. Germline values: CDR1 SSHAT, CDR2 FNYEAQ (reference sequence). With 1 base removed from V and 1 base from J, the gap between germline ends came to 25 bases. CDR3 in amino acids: CASSLGCVRGGSPPNTEAFF. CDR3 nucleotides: TGTGCCAGCAGCTTAGGTTGCGTCCGAGGCGGATCCCCTCCGAACACTGAAGCTTTCTTT. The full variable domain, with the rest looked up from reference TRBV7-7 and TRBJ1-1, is GAGVSQSPRYKVTKRGQDVTLRCDPISSHATLYWYQQALGQGPEFLTYFNYEAQPDKSGLPSDRFSAERPEGSISTLTIQRTEQRDSAMYRCASSLGCVRGGSPPNTEAFFGQGTRLTVV.

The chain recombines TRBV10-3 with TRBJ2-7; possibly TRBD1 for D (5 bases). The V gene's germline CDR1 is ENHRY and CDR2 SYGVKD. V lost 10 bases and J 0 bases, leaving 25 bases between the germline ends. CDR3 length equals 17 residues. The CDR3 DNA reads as TGTGCCACCCTAAAGGTGACAGTTATACCGAGCTCCTACGAGCAGTACTTC. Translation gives CATLKVTVIPSSYEQYF.

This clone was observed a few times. The CDR3 here is CASSGKRTGLPEKLFF. DNA for the CDR3: TGCGCCAGCAGCGGTAAACGGACAGGCCTACCCGAAAAACTGTTTTTT. This chain connects TRBV10-2 to TRBJ1-4, with 7 bases lining up with TRBD1. V gave up 6 bases and J gave up 8 bases; unmatched junction bases: 15. This CDR3 contains 16 residues. Germline V gives CDR1 WSHSY, CDR2 SAAADI.

Here the CDR3 reads CASSPGIRQETQYF. CDR3 nucleotides: TGTGCCAGCAGTCCAGGGATTCGGCAAGAGACCCAGTACTTC. This chain joins TRBV2 and TRBJ2-5; D is possibly TRBD1 (5 bases). CDR1 is SNHLY, CDR2 FYNNEI, per germline. There are 14 residues in the CDR3. Between the trimmed V and J ends, which lost 5 bases and 2 bases, there was a span of 12 bases.

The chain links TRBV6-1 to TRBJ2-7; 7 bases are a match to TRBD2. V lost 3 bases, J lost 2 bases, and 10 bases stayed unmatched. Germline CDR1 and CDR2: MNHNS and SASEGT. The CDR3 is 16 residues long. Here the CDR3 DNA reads TGTGCCAGCAGTGATTGGGAGGGCCTCATAACCTACGAGCAGTACTTC. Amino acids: CASSDWEGLITYEQYF.

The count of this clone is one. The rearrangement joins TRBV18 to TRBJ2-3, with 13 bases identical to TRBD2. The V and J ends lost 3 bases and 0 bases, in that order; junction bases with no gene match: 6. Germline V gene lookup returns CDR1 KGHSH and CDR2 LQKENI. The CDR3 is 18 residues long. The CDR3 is CASSPSGTSGTSTDTQYF. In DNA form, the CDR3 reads TGTGCCAGCTCACCTTCCGGGACTAGCGGGACGAGCACAGATACGCAGTATTTT.

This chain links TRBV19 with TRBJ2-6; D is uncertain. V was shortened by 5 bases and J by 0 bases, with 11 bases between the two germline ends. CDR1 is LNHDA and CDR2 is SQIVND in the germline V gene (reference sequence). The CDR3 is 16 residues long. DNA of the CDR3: TGTGCCAGTAGTCTCGTTGTATCCTCTGGGGCCAACGTCCTGACTTTC. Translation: CASSLVVSSGANVLTF.

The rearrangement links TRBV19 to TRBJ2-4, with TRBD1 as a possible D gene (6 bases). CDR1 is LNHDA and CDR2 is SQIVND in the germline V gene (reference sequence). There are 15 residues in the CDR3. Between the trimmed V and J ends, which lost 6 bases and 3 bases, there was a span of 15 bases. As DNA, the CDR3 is TGTGCCAGTAGCGTAGGGGGATCAGGCAAAAACATTCAGTACTTC. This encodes CASSVGGSGKNIQYF.

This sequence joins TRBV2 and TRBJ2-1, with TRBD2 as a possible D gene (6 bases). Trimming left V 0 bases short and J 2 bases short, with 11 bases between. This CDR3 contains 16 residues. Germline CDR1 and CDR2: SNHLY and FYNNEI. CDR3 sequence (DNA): TGTGCCAGCAGTGAAGCGGGGTGGGAGGCCTACAATGAGCAGTTCTTC. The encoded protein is CASSEAGWEAYNEQFF.

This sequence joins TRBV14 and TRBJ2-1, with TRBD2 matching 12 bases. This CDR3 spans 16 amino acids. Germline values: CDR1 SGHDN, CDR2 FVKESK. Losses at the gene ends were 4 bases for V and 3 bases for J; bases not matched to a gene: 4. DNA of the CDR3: TGTGCCAGCAGCCCCCCGGGACTAGCGGGCTACAATGAGCAGTTCTTC. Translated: CASSPPGLAGYNEQFF.

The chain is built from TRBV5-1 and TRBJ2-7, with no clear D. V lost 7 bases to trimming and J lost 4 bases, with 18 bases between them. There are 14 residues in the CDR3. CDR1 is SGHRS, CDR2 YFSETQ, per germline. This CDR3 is CASSYSNSEYEQYF. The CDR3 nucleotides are TGCGCCAGCTCATACTCGAACAGTGAGTACGAGCAGTACTTC.

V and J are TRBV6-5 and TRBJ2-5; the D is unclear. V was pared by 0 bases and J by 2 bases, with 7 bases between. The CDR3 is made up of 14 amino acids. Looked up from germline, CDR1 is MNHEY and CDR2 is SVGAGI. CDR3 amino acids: CASSYSSRQETQYF. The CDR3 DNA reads TGTGCCAGCAGTTACTCGAGCAGGCAAGAGACCCAGTACTTC.

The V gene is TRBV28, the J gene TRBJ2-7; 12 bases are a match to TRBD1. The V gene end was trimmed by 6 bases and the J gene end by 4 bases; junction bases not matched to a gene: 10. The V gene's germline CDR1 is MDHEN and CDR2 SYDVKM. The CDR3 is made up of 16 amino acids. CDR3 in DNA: TGTGCCAGCAGGACACTACGGGACAGGGGGCTGTACGAGCAGTACTTC. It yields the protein CASRTLRDRGLYEQYF.

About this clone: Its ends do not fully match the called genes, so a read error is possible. The CDR3 bases are TGTGCCAGTAGGGGACAGCTTCCAGCTCGAGAGGAACAGTTC. Translating gives CASRGQLPAREEQF. This chain joins TRBV19 and TRBJ1-2; 7 bases fit TRBD1. The CDR3 totals 14 residues. Germline V lookup: CDR1 LNHDA, CDR2 SQIVND (reference sequence).

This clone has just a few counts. CDR3 loop: CASSILNGNEQFF. The CDR3 coding sequence is TGTGCCAGTAGTATCTTGAACGGGAACGAGCAGTTCTTC. The chain carries TRBV19 and TRBJ2-1; perhaps TRBD2 as D (5 bases). Germline V lookup: CDR1 LNHDA, CDR2 SQIVND (reference sequence). The germline V and J ends were trimmed by 3 bases and 10 bases, with 13 bases remaining between them. The CDR3 sequence is 13 residues long.

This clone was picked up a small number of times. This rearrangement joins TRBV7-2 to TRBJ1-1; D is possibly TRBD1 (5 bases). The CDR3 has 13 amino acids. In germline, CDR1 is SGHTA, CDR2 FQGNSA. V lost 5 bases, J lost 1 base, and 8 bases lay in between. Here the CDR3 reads CASSERGNTEAFF. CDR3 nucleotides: TGTGCCAGCAGCGAAAGGGGGAACACTGAAGCTTTCTTT.

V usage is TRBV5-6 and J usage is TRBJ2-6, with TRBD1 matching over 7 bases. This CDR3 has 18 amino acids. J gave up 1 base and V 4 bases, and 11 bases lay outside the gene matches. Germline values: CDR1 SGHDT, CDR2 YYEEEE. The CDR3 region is CASSSNPGQLSGANVLTF. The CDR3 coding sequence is TGTGCCAGCAGCAGCAATCCGGGACAGCTTTCTGGGGCCAACGTCCTGACTTTC.

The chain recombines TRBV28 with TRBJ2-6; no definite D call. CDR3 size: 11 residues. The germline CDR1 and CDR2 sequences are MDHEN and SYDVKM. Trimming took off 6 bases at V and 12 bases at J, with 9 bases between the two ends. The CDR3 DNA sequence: TGTGCCAGCAGCTTAGAGAGCGTCCTGACTTTC. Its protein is CASSLESVLTF.

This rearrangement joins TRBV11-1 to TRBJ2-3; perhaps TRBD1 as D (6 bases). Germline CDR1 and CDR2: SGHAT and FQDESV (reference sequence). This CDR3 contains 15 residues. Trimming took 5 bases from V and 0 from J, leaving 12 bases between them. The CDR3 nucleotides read TGTGCCAGCAGCATTTTGACAGGCAGCACAGATACGCAGTATTTT. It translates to CASSILTGSTDTQYF.

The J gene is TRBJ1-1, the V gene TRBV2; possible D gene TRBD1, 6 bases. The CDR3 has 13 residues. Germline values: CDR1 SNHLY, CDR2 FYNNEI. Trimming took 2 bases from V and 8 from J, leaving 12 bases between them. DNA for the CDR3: TGTGCCAGCAGTGAACAGGGGCCCGGGGAAGCTTTCTTT. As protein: CASSEQGPGEAFF. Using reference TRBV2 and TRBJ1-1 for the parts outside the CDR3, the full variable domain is EPEVTQTPSHQVTQMGQEVILRCVPISNHLYFYWYRQILGQKVEFLVSFYNNEISEKSEIFDDQFSVERPDGSNFTLKIRSTKLEDSAMYFCASSEQGPGEAFFGQGTRLTVV.